Presented here are 19 T cell receptor beta chains from one specimen sequenced in a study of beta chain features in type 1 diabetes. The sequenced template was cDNA made from the entire isolated RNA. Produced via immunoSEQ multiplex PCR; TCRdb's table is partial and in-frame only. The sample records 50,000 to 65,000 clones, about 40% being singletons. Their antigens remain unidentified. General study findings and limits: Type 1 diabetes patients showed a moderate but significant shortening of TCRB CDR3s in all four CD4+ subsets.

The specimen sequenced was Tregs from blood. The receptors stem from a man aged 25 to 45 with type 1 diabetes.

The CDR3 bases are TGTGCCAGCAGTGAACCAGCTGGGGCCAACGTCCTGACTTTC. This encodes CASSEPAGANVLTF. The chain recombines TRBV25-1 with TRBJ2-6; no reliable D call. This CDR3 region has 14 residues. V shed 2 bases and J shed 2 bases, with 4 bases lying between them. Germline values: CDR1 MGHDK, CDR2 SYGVNS.

The chain joins TRBV6-5 to TRBJ2-2; D may be TRBD2 (5 bases). V gave up 2 bases and J gave up 4 bases, with 8 bases separating them. The CDR3 runs 14 residues. Germline-derived CDR1 and CDR2 are MNHEY and SVGAGI. The CDR3 loop is CASSYTGLTGELFF. The CDR3 DNA sequence: TGTGCCAGCAGTTACACTGGACTCACCGGGGAGCTGTTTTTT.

This clone was observed a few times. V and J are TRBV5-1 and TRBJ1-5; no clear D. The CDR3 has 13 residues. Germline lookup yields CDR1 SGHRS and CDR2 YFSETQ. V was trimmed by 5 bases and J by 5 bases, leaving 11 bases between them. CDR3 protein: CASRDSVDQPQHF. Here the CDR3 DNA reads TGCGCCAGCAGAGATTCGGTAGATCAGCCCCAGCATTTT.

This clone was picked up a small number of times. V is TRBV7-2 and J is TRBJ2-7; TRBD2 aligns across 8 bases. This CDR3 is 14 amino acids long. The junction had 7 bases not matched to a gene; V was cut back by 6 bases and J by 3 bases. Germline loops: CDR1 SGHTA, CDR2 FQGNSA. This CDR3 is CASRTTSAHYEQYF. CDR3 coding DNA: TGTGCCAGCAGAACGACTAGCGCCCACTACGAGCAGTACTTC. The variable domain in full, completed from reference TRBV7-2 and TRBJ2-7, reads GAGVSQSPSNKVTEKGKDVELRCDPISGHTALYWYRQSLGQGLEFLIYFQGNSAPDKSGLPSDRFSAERTGGSVSTLTIQRTQQEDSAVYLCASRTTSAHYEQYFGPGTRLTVT.

The genes are TRBV5-6 and TRBJ2-5; 8 bases match TRBD1. The CDR3 is 15 residues long. The V gene end was trimmed by 0 bases and the J gene end by 5 bases; junction bases not matched to a gene: 6. Per germline, CDR1 SGHDT and CDR2 YYEEEE. Here the CDR3 reads CASSLVTGVGETQYF. For the CDR3, the DNA is TGTGCCAGCAGCTTGGTGACAGGGGTGGGTGAGACCCAGTACTTC.

The chain has TRBV6-5 and TRBJ2-3; D is possibly TRBD1 (7 bases). Germline assignment: CDR1 MNHEY and CDR2 SVGAGI. The CDR3 consists of 16 residues. Trimming shortened V by 0 bases and J by 3 bases, and 13 bases separated the two germline ends. CDR3: CASSYSRRGQTDTQYF. In DNA form, the CDR3 reads TGTGCCAGCAGTTACTCCAGGAGGGGGCAAACAGATACGCAGTATTTT.

This clone was recorded a few times. This chain uses TRBV7-2 with TRBJ2-3; 10 bases match TRBD2. Per germline, CDR1 SGHTA and CDR2 FQGNSA. The V segment lost 2 bases and the J segment 9 bases; nucleotides outside the gene matches: 11. This CDR3 contains 16 residues. The CDR3 spells CASSLMSGRARGTQYF. The DNA of the CDR3 is TGTGCCAGCAGCTTAATGAGCGGGAGGGCCCGGGGGACGCAGTATTTT.

CDR3 sequence reads: CASSMDPLGAGANVLTF. DNA of the CDR3: TGCGCCAGCAGCATGGATCCCTTGGGGGCCGGGGCCAACGTCCTGACTTTC. The gene calls are TRBV5-1 and TRBJ2-6; D is possibly TRBD1 (6 bases). Germline V gene data show CDR1 as SGHRS and CDR2 as YFSETQ. V shed 4 bases and J shed 4 bases, with 18 bases lying between them. The CDR3 contains 17 residues.

The V gene is TRBV5-4, the J gene TRBJ2-2, with a possible D match to TRBD1 (6 bases). Trimming left V 1 base short and J 1 base short, with 8 bases between. This CDR3 is built from 15 residues. The germline CDR1 and CDR2 sequences are SGHNT and YYREEE (reference sequence). The CDR3 DNA sequence: TGTGCCAGCAGCTTGATGACAGGGAACACCGGGGAGCTGTTTTTT. Its translation is CASSLMTGNTGELFF.

The chain is built from TRBV5-4 and TRBJ2-1, with 11 bases lining up with TRBD2. This CDR3 is 17 amino acids long. Losses at the gene ends were 4 bases for V and 4 bases for J; bases not matched to a gene: 10. Germline values: CDR1 SGHNT, CDR2 YYREEE (reference sequence). This CDR3 is CASSRIILAGDYNEQFF. As DNA, the CDR3 is TGTGCCAGCAGCCGAATCATACTAGCGGGAGATTACAATGAGCAGTTCTTC.

The chain links TRBV10-3 to TRBJ1-4; D unclear. V shed 5 bases and J shed 5 bases, with 9 bases lying between them. This CDR3 is built from 13 residues. Germline lookup yields CDR1 ENHRY and CDR2 SYGVKD. The CDR3 region is CAISSTENEKLFF. CDR3 sequence (DNA): TGTGCCATCAGTTCAACGGAGAATGAAAAACTGTTTTTT.

This clone turned up a few times. J is TRBJ2-4 and V is TRBV19; 15 bases are a match to TRBD2. There are 16 residues in the CDR3. J lost 7 bases, V lost 6 bases, and 7 bases had no gene match. Germline values: CDR1 LNHDA, CDR2 SQIVND (reference sequence). The CDR3 is CASRGTSGRSVNIQYF. The DNA of the CDR3 is TGTGCCAGTAGGGGGACTAGCGGGAGGTCGGTGAACATTCAGTACTTC.

This clone turned up a few times. This rearrangement joins TRBV28 to TRBJ2-5, with a tentative D call TRBD2 (5 bases). This CDR3 spans 14 amino acids. V was pared by 4 bases and J by 6 bases, with 15 bases between. Germline assignment: CDR1 MDHEN and CDR2 SYDVKM. CDR3 protein: CASSSPGTGKTQYF. The CDR3 region has the DNA TGTGCCAGCAGTTCCCCGGGTACGGGGAAGACCCAGTACTTC.

Turning to this clone: Distinct nucleotide sequences in the sample also encode this CDR3. The V and J genes are TRBV19 and TRBJ1-1; D might be TRBD1 (6 bases). The ends were cut back, 2 bases at V and 5 bases at J, with 9 bases in the middle. The CDR3 contains 13 residues. Germline V gene sequence: CDR1 LNHDA, CDR2 SQIVND (reference sequence). The CDR3 nucleotides are TGTGCCAGTAGTATAAACAGGGTAACTGAAGCTTTCTTT. Amino acids: CASSINRVTEAFF.

V is TRBV7-9 and J is TRBJ1-4; TRBD1 matches at 10 bases. This CDR3 spans 17 amino acids. Losses at the gene ends were 0 bases for V and 7 bases for J; bases not matched to a gene: 8. The germline CDR1 and CDR2 sequences are SEHNR and FQNEAQ (reference sequence). CDR3 in DNA: TGTGCCAGCAGCTTAGCGGAAGGGGACAGGGGCGCTGAAAAACTGTTTTTT. Protein sequence: CASSLAEGDRGAEKLFF.

This chain links TRBV5-5 with TRBJ2-7, with 10 bases lining up with TRBD2. Looked up from germline, CDR1 is SGHKS and CDR2 is YYEKEE (reference sequence). The CDR3 length is 14 residues. J lost 3 bases, V lost 4 bases, and 4 bases had no gene match. The CDR3 DNA follows: TGTGCCAGCAGCGTCGGGACTAGCGTCTACGAGCAGTACTTC. Translation: CASSVGTSVYEQYF. Filled out from reference TRBV5-5 and TRBJ2-7, the complete variable domain reads DAGVTQSPTHLIKTRGQQVTLRCSPISGHKSVSWYQQVLGQGPQFIFQYYEKEERGRGNFPDRFSARQFPNYSSELNVNALLLGDSALYLCASSVGTSVYEQYFGPGTRLTVT.

This clone was counted only a few times. CDR3 DNA: TGTGCCAGCAGCCCAGTAGCGGGAGGGCTGATATACGAGCAGTACTTC. This codes for CASSPVAGGLIYEQYF. The chain links TRBV7-2 to TRBJ2-7; 11 bases are shared with TRBD2. The CDR3 sequence is 16 residues long. Germline CDR1 is SGHTA and CDR2 is FQGNSA. V lost 5 bases, J lost 4 bases, and 10 bases stayed unmatched.

The rearrangement uses TRBV6-4 and TRBJ1-1; 7 nucleotides match TRBD1. V was pared by 5 bases and J by 5 bases, with 8 bases of the junction left unmatched. There are 14 residues in the CDR3. Germline V CDR1 and CDR2: MRHNA, SNTAGT. The CDR3 is CASSSQGSATEAFF. CDR3 nucleotide sequence: TGTGCCAGCAGTTCACAGGGGTCGGCGACTGAAGCTTTCTTT.

The chain joins TRBV28 to TRBJ1-5, with 7 bases matching TRBD1. The CDR3 totals 13 residues. Losses at the gene ends were 5 bases for V and 7 bases for J; bases not matched to a gene: 5. Germline CDR1 is MDHEN and CDR2 is SYDVKM. The CDR3 DNA is TGTGCCAGCAGTAACCTCAGGGGGCAGCCCCAGCATTTT. Translated, it gives CASSNLRGQPQHF.